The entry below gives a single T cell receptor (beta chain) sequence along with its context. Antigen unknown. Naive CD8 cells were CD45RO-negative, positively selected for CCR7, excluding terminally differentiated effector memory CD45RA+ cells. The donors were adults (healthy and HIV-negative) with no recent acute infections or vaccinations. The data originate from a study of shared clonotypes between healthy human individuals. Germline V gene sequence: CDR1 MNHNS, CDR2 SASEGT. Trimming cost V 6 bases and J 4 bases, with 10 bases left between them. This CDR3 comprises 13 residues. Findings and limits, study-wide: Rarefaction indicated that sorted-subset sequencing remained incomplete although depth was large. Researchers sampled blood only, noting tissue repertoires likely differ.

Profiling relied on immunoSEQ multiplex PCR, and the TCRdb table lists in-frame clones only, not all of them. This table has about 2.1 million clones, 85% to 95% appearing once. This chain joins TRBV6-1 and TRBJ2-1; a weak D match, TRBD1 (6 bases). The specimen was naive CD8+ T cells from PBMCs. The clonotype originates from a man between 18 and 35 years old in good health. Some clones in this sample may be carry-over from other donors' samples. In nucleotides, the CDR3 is TGTGCCAGCAGCATGGGACATTACAATGAGCAGTTCTTC. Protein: CASSMGHYNEQFF.